This T cell receptor (beta chain) comes out of a study of regulatory T cells in long-lasting Graves disease. This clonotype was counted at least ten times. What it recognizes is unknown. The time point here: newly diagnosed GD, antithyroid drugs for less than 3 months. Extracted RNA from PBMCs served as the source of the TCR library. The authors drew around 9 milliliters of peripheral blood into EDTA tubes. Germline CDR1 SGHAT, CDR2 FQNNGV. The length of the CDR3 is 17 residues. Losses at the gene ends were 0 bases for V and 5 bases for J; bases not matched to a gene: 8. General observations from the study: There were preferences for TRBV28, TRBJ1-2 and TRBJ2-5 in persistent disease.

Combining iRepertoire HTBI primers with Arm-PCR of CDR3 regions, the authors built TCR beta libraries. TCRdb redid the calling of the multiplex PCR reads with MiXCR, one entry per CDR3 protein. The sample holds around 450,000 distinct CDR3 sequences, over 14% seen once. The same data also contributed to another study, on T cells in Graves' hyperthyroidism and ophthalmopathy.

The chain carries TRBV11-2 and TRBJ2-5; TRBD2 aligns across 11 bases. This sequence was found in a woman between 35 and 50 years old with Graves disease. The source material was peripheral blood mononuclear cells (PBMCs), sampled at new diagnosis, from a patient treated with antithyroid drugs. CDR3 protein: CASSLEIAGGPRETQYF. In DNA form, the CDR3 reads TGTGCCAGCAGCTTAGAAATAGCGGGAGGGCCGAGGGAGACCCAGTACTTC.